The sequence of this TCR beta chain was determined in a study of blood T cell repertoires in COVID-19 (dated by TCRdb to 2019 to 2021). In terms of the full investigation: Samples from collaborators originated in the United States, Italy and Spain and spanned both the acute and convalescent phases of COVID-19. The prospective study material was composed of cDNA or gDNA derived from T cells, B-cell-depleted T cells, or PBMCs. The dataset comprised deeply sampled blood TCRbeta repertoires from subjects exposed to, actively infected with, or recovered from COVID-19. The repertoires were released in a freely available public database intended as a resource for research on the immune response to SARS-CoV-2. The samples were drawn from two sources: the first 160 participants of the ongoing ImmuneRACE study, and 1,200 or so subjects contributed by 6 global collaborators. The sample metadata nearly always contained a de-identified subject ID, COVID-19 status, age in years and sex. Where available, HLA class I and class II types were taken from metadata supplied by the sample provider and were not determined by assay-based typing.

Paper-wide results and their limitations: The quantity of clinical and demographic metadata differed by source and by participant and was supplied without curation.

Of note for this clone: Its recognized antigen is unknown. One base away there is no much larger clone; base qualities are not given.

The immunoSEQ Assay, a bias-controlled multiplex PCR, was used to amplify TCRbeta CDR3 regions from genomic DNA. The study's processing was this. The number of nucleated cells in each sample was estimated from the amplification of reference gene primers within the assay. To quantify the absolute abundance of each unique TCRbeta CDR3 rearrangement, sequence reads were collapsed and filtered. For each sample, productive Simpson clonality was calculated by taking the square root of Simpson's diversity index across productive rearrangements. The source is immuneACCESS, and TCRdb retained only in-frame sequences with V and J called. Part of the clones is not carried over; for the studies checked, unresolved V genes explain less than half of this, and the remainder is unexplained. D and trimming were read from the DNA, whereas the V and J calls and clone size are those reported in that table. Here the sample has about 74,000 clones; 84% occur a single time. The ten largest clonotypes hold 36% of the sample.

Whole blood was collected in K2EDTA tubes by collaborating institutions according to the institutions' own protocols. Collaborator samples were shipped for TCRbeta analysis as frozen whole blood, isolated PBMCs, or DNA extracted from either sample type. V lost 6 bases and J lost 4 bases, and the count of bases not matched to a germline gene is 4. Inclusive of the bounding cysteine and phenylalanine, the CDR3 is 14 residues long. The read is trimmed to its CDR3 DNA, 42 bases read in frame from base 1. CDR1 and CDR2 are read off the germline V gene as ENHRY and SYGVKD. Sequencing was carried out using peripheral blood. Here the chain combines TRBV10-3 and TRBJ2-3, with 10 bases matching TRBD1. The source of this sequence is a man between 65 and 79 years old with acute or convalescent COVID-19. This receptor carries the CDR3 CAIRGQGGPDTQYF. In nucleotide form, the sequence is TGTGCCATCAGAGGACAGGGGGGGCCAGATACGCAGTATTTT.